This T cell receptor (beta chain) was found in a study of blood T cell repertoires in COVID-19. The wider study: The United States, Italy and Spain supplied acute and convalescent COVID-19 samples. PBMCs, B-cell-depleted T cells, or T cells provided the cDNA or gDNA that made up the material.

In the study's own analysis: Estimates of nucleated cell counts were drawn from the amplification of reference gene primers. Generated by immunoSEQ multiplex PCR, the TCRdb table keeps only in-frame clones and is missing some. V and J calls plus clone size are reproduced from that table; the DNA served to infer D and trimming. Counted here are some 350,000 clones, around 88% occurring once; the ten biggest clones make up 2.5% to 3%. The CDR3 spans 15 residues. The V segment lost 4 bases and the J segment 6 bases; nucleotides outside the gene matches: 6. Germline V gene lookup returns CDR1 KGHSH and CDR2 LQKENI.

This TCR was sampled from a man aged 25-45 years with active or convalescent COVID-19. V gene TRBV18 combines with J gene TRBJ2-1; 10 nucleotides align to TRBD2. What was sequenced was peripheral blood. The CDR3 DNA follows: TGTGCCAGCTCACTCAGCGGGGGGGCCATCAATGAGCAGTTCTTC. Translation: CASSLSGGAINEQFF.